A selection of T cell receptor beta chains follows, all from one sample in a study of T cell responses to AZD1222 COVID-19 vaccine. Produced via immunoSEQ multiplex PCR; TCRdb's table is partial and in-frame only. This repertoire shows about 160,000 clones, roughly 87% found once; its top ten account for roughly 4.7%. The sequences come from peripheral blood, collected on day 0 of AZD1222 vaccination. The receptors originated from an adult in good health. Each CDR3 is given with its conserved first and last residue. D genes are given only for firm matches. Where a row states a size, it is once, few, many or the class of an expanded clone; other rows omit it.

j_call,d_call,v_call,clone_size,cdr3_nt,cdr3_aa
TRBJ2-2,-,TRBV7-3,-,TGTGCCAGCAGCTTAACAGGGGCCCCCGGGGAGCTGTTTTTT,CASSLTGAPGELFF
TRBJ1-1,TRBD1,TRBV7-2,-,TGTGCCAGCAGCCTGGGACAGATGAACACTGAAGCTTTCTTT,CASSLGQMNTEAFF
TRBJ1-4,TRBD1,TRBV5-1,-,TGCGCCAGCAGCCCAAGGACAGGGGAATTCGAAAAACTGTTTTTT,CASSPRTGEFEKLFF
TRBJ2-2,-,TRBV2,once,TGTGCCAGCAGTGAGACGGCCGGGGAGCTGTTTTTT,CASSETAGELFF
TRBJ1-1,-,TRBV5-1,-,TGCGCCAGCAGCTTGATAAACGTGAACACTGAAGCTTTCTTT,CASSLINVNTEAFF
TRBJ1-2,TRBD1,TRBV28,-,TGTGCCAGCACCGATGGGGACAGGGGGAAGGGCTACACCTTC,CASTDGDRGKGYTF
TRBJ1-2,-,TRBV28,-,TGTGCCAGCAGTTTGAGGTCAGTAGCTAACTATGGCTACACCTTC,CASSLRSVANYGYTF
TRBJ2-7,TRBD2,TRBV27,-,TGTGCCAGCGGGACTAGCGGGCCACGCTACGAGCAGTACTTC,CASGTSGPRYEQYF
TRBJ1-2,-,TRBV11-3,-,TGTGCCAGCACCTTGTTACAGGCAGACCTTGCATATGGCTACACCTTC,CASTLLQADLAYGYTF
TRBJ2-3,-,TRBV12-3/TRBV12-4,-,TGTGCCAGCAGGACCTGGGGGCTAAATGTGTATTTT,CASRTWGLNVYF
TRBJ1-5,-,TRBV7-9,-,TGTGCCAGCAGCCAGAGGACCGAGGGCAATCAGCCCCAGCATTTT,CASSQRTEGNQPQHF
TRBJ2-1,-,TRBV4-2,few,TGTGCCAGCAGCCCGGTAGTGGGGGACTATGAGCAGTTCTTC,CASSPVVGDYEQFF
TRBJ1-1,-,TRBV19,-,TGTGCCAGTAGTTTAGGAACTATGAACACTGAAGCTTTCTTT,CASSLGTMNTEAFF
TRBJ1-5,-,TRBV7-2,-,TGTGCCAGCAGCTTCTCCAGGAGCGGCAATCAGCCCCAGCATTTT,CASSFSRSGNQPQHF
TRBJ1-2,TRBD1,TRBV19,-,TGTGCCAGTATCTACTCCGCGGCAGGGGGAGAAGGTGGCTACACCTTC,CASIYSAAGGEGGYTF
TRBJ2-3,-,TRBV4-3,few,TGCGCCAGCAGCCAAGATCTTAGATTCACAGATACGCAGTATTTT,CASSQDLRFTDTQYF
TRBJ2-5,-,TRBV7-7,-,TGTGCCAGCAGCTTAAGTGTGGGCGAGGAGACCCAGTACTTC,CASSLSVGEETQYF
TRBJ1-5,-,TRBV5-1,-,TGCGCCAGCAGCTTGGGGACAGATAGCAATCAGCCCCAGCATTTT,CASSLGTDSNQPQHF
TRBJ1-1,TRBD1,TRBV11-2,-,TGTGCCAGCAGCCCCACAGACAGGGTCAACACTGAAGCTTTCTTT,CASSPTDRVNTEAFF
TRBJ1-2,-,TRBV5-4,-,TGTGCCAGCAGCTTAACCGCAGGGTACGTAGGAGCTAACTATGGCTACACCTTC,CASSLTAGYVGANYGYTF
TRBJ2-3,TRBD2,TRBV2,-,TGTGCCAGCACGAGGGGACTAGCGGGCTCCGCAGATACGCAGTATTTT,CASTRGLAGSADTQYF
TRBJ2-1,TRBD2,TRBV6-2/TRBV6-3,-,TGTGCCAGCAGTTCTGGGACTAGGTTGGTACGGAGCTCCTACAATGAGCAGTTCTTC,CASSSGTRLVRSSYNEQFF
TRBJ2-3,TRBD1,TRBV28,once,TGTGCCAGCACCAGATCCTCAGGGGGCTTGTATACGCAGTATTTT,CASTRSSGGLYTQYF
TRBJ1-6,TRBD1,TRBV9,-,TGTGCCAGCAGCGTAGGGACAGGGGGTTCACCCCTCCACTTT,CASSVGTGGSPLHF
TRBJ1-2,TRBD1,TRBV9,-,TGTGCCAGCAGCGTAGGGGAGACAGGGTATGGCTACACCTTC,CASSVGETGYGYTF
TRBJ2-1,-,TRBV7-2,-,TGTGCCAGCAGCGCCCAGTGGACTACCTACAATGAGCAGTTCTTC,CASSAQWTTYNEQFF
TRBJ1-2,-,TRBV7-9,once,TGTGCCAGCAGTCCTCCCGGGACATCACAACGCGGCTACACCTTC,CASSPPGTSQRGYTF
TRBJ1-2,-,TRBV7-3,-,TGTGCCAGCAGTAATGGGGCAGCTTATGGCTACACCTTC,CASSNGAAYGYTF
TRBJ2-1,-,TRBV19,-,TGTGCCAGTAGTATATTTGTCTGGGGTGAGCAGTTCTTC,CASSIFVWGEQFF
TRBJ1-2,-,TRBV5-1,-,TGCGCCAGCAGCTCGGATGGCCAGGGCATTTACACCTTC,CASSSDGQGIYTF
TRBJ2-3,-,TRBV9,-,TGTGCCAGCAGCGTGTCCACAGATACGCAGTATTTT,CASSVSTDTQYF
TRBJ1-1,-,TRBV7-2,-,TGTGCCAGCAGCTTACACGGCACTGAAGCTTTCTTT,CASSLHGTEAFF
TRBJ2-3,TRBD2,TRBV6-5,-,TGTGCCAGCAGTTTTAGCGGGAGCACAGATACGCAGTATTTT,CASSFSGSTDTQYF
TRBJ2-3,-,TRBV4-3,-,TGCGCCAGCAGCCACTTGATAAAAGGCGATACGCAGTATTTT,CASSHLIKGDTQYF
TRBJ2-1,TRBD2,TRBV4-3,-,TGCGCCAGCAGCCAAGACCAGCGGGGGACGTTCTTC,CASSQDQRGTFF
TRBJ2-1,-,TRBV6-2/TRBV6-3,-,TGTGCCAGCAGTTACAGAGGCAATGAGCAGTTCTTC,CASSYRGNEQFF
TRBJ2-1,TRBD1,TRBV9,-,TGTGCCAGCAGAGGGACAGGGTCTAATGAGCAGTTCTTC,CASRGTGSNEQFF
TRBJ2-7,-,TRBV15,-,TGTGCCACCAGCAGAGGCGGGGAGTGGGACGAGCAGTACTTC,CATSRGGEWDEQYF
TRBJ2-3,-,TRBV27,-,TGTGCCAGCAGTTTATCGGGCACAGATACGCAGTATTTT,CASSLSGTDTQYF
TRBJ2-7,-,TRBV5-1,-,TGCGCCAGCAGCTTGGAGTGGGGTTACGAGCAGTACTTC,CASSLEWGYEQYF
TRBJ1-2,TRBD1,TRBV4-3,-,TGCGCCAGCAGCCAAGATCGGACAGGACACTATGGCTACACCTTC,CASSQDRTGHYGYTF
TRBJ2-7,TRBD1,TRBV19,-,TGTGCCAGTAGTATCCGGACAGGGGTCGGGGAGCAGTACTTC,CASSIRTGVGEQYF
TRBJ2-1,-,TRBV19,-,TGTGCCAGTAGTACCGAAAGGGGGGGTGAGCAGTTCTTC,CASSTERGGEQFF
TRBJ2-7,-,TRBV7-2,-,TGTGCCAGCAGCTTATCCAACGACCACGAGCAGTACTTC,CASSLSNDHEQYF
TRBJ2-2,-,TRBV28,-,TGTGCCACCGACCCACAGGGATATGGCACCGGGGAGCTGTTTTTT,CATDPQGYGTGELFF
TRBJ1-2,-,TRBV3-1/TRBV3-2,-,TGTGCCAGCAGCCACGCCGGGGATCCTTGGGGGCATGGCTACACCTTC,CASSHAGDPWGHGYTF
TRBJ2-5,-,TRBV5-8,-,TGTGCCAGCAGCTTGGCCATTGACAGTCAAGAGACCCAGTACTTC,CASSLAIDSQETQYF
TRBJ1-2,-,TRBV3-1/TRBV3-2,-,TGTGCCAGCAGCCAAGTCAATGCTTACTATGGCTACACCTTC,CASSQVNAYYGYTF
TRBJ1-4,-,TRBV29-1,-,TGCAGCGTTGGTACAGATTTTAATGAAAAACTGTTTTTT,CSVGTDFNEKLFF
TRBJ1-4,-,TRBV6-5,-,TGTGCCAGCAGTTATACGGGGGCAACTAATGAAAAACTGTTTTTT,CASSYTGATNEKLFF
TRBJ1-4,TRBD1,TRBV13,-,TGTGCCAGCAGCGCCCGGACAGGGGGCCTAGCGGAGAATGAAAAACTGTTTTTT,CASSARTGGLAENEKLFF
TRBJ1-1,-,TRBV7-2,-,TGTGCCAGCAGCTATGCCGGAGGGGGTCGGACTGAAGCTTTCTTT,CASSYAGGGRTEAFF
TRBJ2-1,TRBD2,TRBV4-2,-,TGTGCCAGCAGCCAACTCCGGACTAGCGGGAGGGACTACAATGAGCAGTTCTTC,CASSQLRTSGRDYNEQFF
TRBJ1-2,-,TRBV24-1,few,TGTGCCACCAGTGATTTGCGCGGGGGGGGCTACACCTTC,CATSDLRGGGYTF